These T cell receptor beta chains were read from a single sample in a study of blood T cell repertoires in COVID-19. The protocol was immunoSEQ multiplex PCR, while the TCRdb copy is restricted to in-frame clones and leaves out a portion. The table shows over 60,000 clones, with roughly 84% occurring only once. The sequencing sample was made of peripheral blood. The receptors were gathered from a man in his 70s with active or convalescent COVID-19. CDR3s include the opening cysteine and the closing phenylalanine or tryptophan. Each record gives: D gene, J gene, clone size, V gene, CDR3 protein, CDR3 DNA. D genes are given only for firm matches. Part of the rows lack a size; the others show once, few, many or a class for expanded clones.

TRBD2 TRBJ2-1 - TRBV5-1 CASSYSGREYEQFF TGCGCCAGCAGTTATAGCGGGAGGGAATATGAGCAGTTCTTC
TRBD1 TRBJ2-7 - TRBV5-5 CASSPGQGAGKPDF TGTGCCAGCAGCCCGGGACAGGGGGCCGGTAAGCCGGACTTC
- TRBJ2-3 - TRBV3-1/TRBV3-2 CASSPDGGRDTQYF TGTGCCAGCAGTCCCGACGGGGGAAGGGATACGCAGTATTTT
- TRBJ2-3 - TRBV7-9 CASSLRGRTDTQYF TGTGCCAGCAGCTTACGGGGTCGCACAGATACGCAGTATTTT
TRBD1 TRBJ1-2 - TRBV27 CASSSPGTGGNYGYTF TGTGCCAGCAGTTCTCCCGGGACAGGGGGTAACTATGGCTACACCTTC
- TRBJ2-3 - TRBV9 CASSVGGDTQYF TGTGCCAGCAGCGTAGGAGGGGATACGCAGTATTTT
- TRBJ2-7 once TRBV28 CASGRLVSEQYF TGTGCCAGCGGTAGACTAGTATCCGAGCAGTACTTC
TRBD2 TRBJ2-5 - TRBV2 CASEWGTKETQYF TGTGCCAGCGAATGGGGGACTAAAGAGACCCAGTACTTC
- TRBJ2-5 - TRBV29-1 CSAPTRVGKETQYF TGCAGCGCGCCTACGAGGGTCGGTAAAGAGACCCAGTACTTC
- TRBJ1-1 - TRBV19 CASSPSWAMNTEAFF TGTGCCAGTAGTCCCTCGTGGGCCATGAACACTGAAGCTTTCTTT
TRBD1 TRBJ1-2 - TRBV30 CAWSRTGVPYGYTF TGTGCCTGGAGCCGGACAGGGGTCCCCTATGGCTACACCTTC
- TRBJ2-1 - TRBV19 CASSIGALSPNEQFF TGTGCCAGTAGTATAGGGGCCCTGTCCCCCAATGAGCAGTTCTTC
TRBD1 TRBJ1-6 few TRBV2 CASRQGVPMGSYNSPLHF TGTGCCAGCAGACAGGGGGTCCCTATGGGCTCCTATAATTCACCCCTCCACTTT
TRBD1 TRBJ1-5 - TRBV27 CASSITGGRQPQHF TGTGCCAGCAGCATTACAGGGGGCCGACAGCCCCAGCATTTT
TRBD2 TRBJ2-1 - TRBV7-9 CASSYSGSRGQQFF TGTGCCAGCAGCTACAGCGGGAGCCGAGGTCAGCAGTTCTTC
- TRBJ2-1 - TRBV6-5 CASSLVGGEQFF TGTGCCAGCAGTCTCGTAGGAGGTGAGCAGTTCTTC
TRBD2 TRBJ2-7 few TRBV30 CAWRRTSGSEQYF TGTGCCTGGAGAAGGACTAGCGGGAGCGAGCAGTACTTC
- TRBJ2-1 - TRBV7-3 CASGLGPGNEQFF TGTGCCAGCGGCCTGGGTCCGGGAAACGAGCAGTTCTTC
TRBD2 TRBJ2-2 few TRBV3-1/TRBV3-2 CASSQGGLAVTGELFF TGTGCCAGCAGCCAAGGGGGACTAGCTGTCACCGGGGAGCTGTTTTTT
TRBD2 TRBJ2-1 - TRBV5-4 CASSSGLDYNEQFF TGTGCCAGCAGTTCGGGACTAGACTACAATGAGCAGTTCTTC
- TRBJ1-1 - TRBV30 CAWSPYSGEAFF TGTGCCTGGAGTCCCTACAGTGGTGAAGCTTTCTTT
- TRBJ2-7 - TRBV7-9 CASSSQGYEQYF TGTGCCAGCAGCTCCCAGGGATACGAGCAGTACTTC
- TRBJ2-7 once TRBV6-1 CASSDGGGYEQYF TGTGCCAGCAGTGACGGTGGAGGGTACGAGCAGTACTTC
TRBD1 TRBJ2-1 - TRBV5-1 CASSLAGQGGKHEQFF TGCGCCAGCAGCTTGGCAGGACAGGGAGGAAAGCATGAGCAGTTCTTC